This TCR beta chain was obtained from a study of technical replicates of blood from a few donors. From germline, CDR1 is SGHNT and CDR2 YYREEE (reference sequence). J gave up 1 base and V 1 base, and 8 bases lay outside the gene matches. This CDR3 contains 17 residues. This table comes from immunoSEQ multiplex PCR, and its TCRdb copy is limited to in-frame clones, with some not included. In the table there are some 99,000 clones, approximately 95% of which are singletons. This clonotype was obtained from a human donor in good health. Sequencing input: T cells isolated from PBMCs. V usage is TRBV5-4 and J usage is TRBJ2-3; TRBD1 matches 8 bases. CDR3 amino acids: CASSLTPGQEGTDTQYF. CDR3 nucleotide sequence: TGTGCCAGCAGCTTGACCCCGGGACAGGAGGGCACAGATACGCAGTATTTT.